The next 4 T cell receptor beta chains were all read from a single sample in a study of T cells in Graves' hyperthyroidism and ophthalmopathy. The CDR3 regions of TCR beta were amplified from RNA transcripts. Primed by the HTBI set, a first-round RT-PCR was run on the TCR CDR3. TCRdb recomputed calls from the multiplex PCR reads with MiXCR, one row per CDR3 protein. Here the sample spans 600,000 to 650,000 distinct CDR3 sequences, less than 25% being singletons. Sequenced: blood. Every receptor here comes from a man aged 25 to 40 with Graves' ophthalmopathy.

As DNA, the CDR3 is TGTGCCAGCATTTTTGGGACAGGGGCCCCAGGTACGCAGTATTTT. It specifies CASIFGTGAPGTQYF. This chain uses TRBV2 with TRBJ2-3; TRBD1 matches at 10 bases. Trimming removed 7 bases from V and 8 bases from J; junction bases left unmatched: 12. The CDR3 spans 15 residues. CDR1 and CDR2 from the germline V gene are SNHLY and FYNNEI.

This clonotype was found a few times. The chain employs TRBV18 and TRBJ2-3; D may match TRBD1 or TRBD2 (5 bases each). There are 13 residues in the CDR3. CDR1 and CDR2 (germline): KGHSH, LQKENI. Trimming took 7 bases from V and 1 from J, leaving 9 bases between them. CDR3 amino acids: CASCRERTDTQYF. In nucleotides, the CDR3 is TGTGCCAGCTGCAGGGAGCGCACAGATACGCAGTATTTT. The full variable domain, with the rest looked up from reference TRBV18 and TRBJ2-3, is NAGVMQNPRHLVRRRGQEARLRCSPMKGHSHVYWYRQLPEEGLKFMVYLQKENIIDESGMPKERFSAEFPKEGPSILRIQQVVRGDSAAYFCASCRERTDTQYFGPGTRLTVL.

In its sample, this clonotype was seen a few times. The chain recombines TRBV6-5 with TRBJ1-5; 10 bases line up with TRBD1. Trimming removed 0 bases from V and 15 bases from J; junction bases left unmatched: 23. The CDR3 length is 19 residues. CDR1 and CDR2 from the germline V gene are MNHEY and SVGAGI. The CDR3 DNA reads TGTGCCAGCAGTTACTCGTGGGGGGACAGGGGTGAGGCTTTATCGCGTCTGCATTTT. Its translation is CASSYSWGDRGEALSRLHF.

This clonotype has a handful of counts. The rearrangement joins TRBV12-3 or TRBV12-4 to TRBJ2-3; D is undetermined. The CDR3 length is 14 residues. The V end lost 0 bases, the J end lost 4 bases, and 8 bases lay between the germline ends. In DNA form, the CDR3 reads TGTGCCAGCAGTTTAGCGCTAAAGTCAGATACGCAGTATTTT. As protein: CASSLALKSDTQYF.